These T cell receptor beta chains were read from a single sample in a study of post-analysis software for immune sequencing data. From the PCR reads, TCRdb called clonotypes with MiXCR, one entry per CDR3 protein. The sample has 600,000 to 750,000 distinct CDR3 sequences; roughly three fifths are singletons. The sample comprised blood. The receptors shown here come from a girl between 2 and 10 years old with multiple sclerosis. Both conserved end residues are part of each CDR3. A D gene is named only where the DNA matches it firmly.

V gene	J gene	D gene	CDR3 protein
TRBV7-2	TRBJ2-1	NA	CASSPRVGVNEQFF
TRBV7-9	TRBJ2-3	NA	CASSSSREGQGSLNTQYF
TRBV5-1	TRBJ1-5	TRBD1	CASRPRQGTLDSNQPQHF
TRBV3-1	TRBJ1-1	NA	CASTQDFGTEAFF
TRBV6-6	TRBJ2-3	NA	CASSYSTGRAQYF
TRBV14	NA	NA	CASSQDMDTIQYF
TRBV29-1	TRBJ2-1	NA	CSVADPLYNEQFF
TRBV28	TRBJ2-4	TRBD2	CASSFSGRVAKNIQYF
TRBV29-1	TRBJ2-7	NA	CSVADYEQYF
TRBV6-2/TRBV6-3	TRBJ2-1	TRBD1	CASHVAGGSNEQFF
TRBV11-3	TRBJ1-2	NA	CASSLDPQVNYGYTF
TRBV6-2/TRBV6-3	TRBJ1-1	NA	CASSYSNGGRDTEAFF
TRBV6-6	TRBJ2-7	TRBD2	CASRLAGASYEQYF
TRBV12-3/TRBV12-4	TRBJ1-1	NA	CASITNTEAFF
TRBV11-2	NA	TRBD1	CASSLDGTALRETQYF
TRBV5-1	TRBJ2-1	TRBD2	CASSYGTSGAFFYNEQFF
TRBV7-9	TRBJ2-5	NA	CASRSTGREQYF
TRBV2	TRBJ2-1	TRBD2	CASSEGLVGNEQFF
TRBV5-1	TRBJ2-7	TRBD1	CASSATGTGIYEQYF
TRBV9	TRBJ2-1	NA	CASSVANTRSNEQFF
TRBV10-3	NA	NA	CAIRAGSRSETQYF
TRBV7-9	TRBJ2-5	NA	CASSLFQGGETQYF
TRBV29-1	TRBJ2-7	NA	CSVTGDPDYEQYF
TRBV7-2	TRBJ2-5	NA	CASSLRTGREGETQYF
TRBV12-3/TRBV12-4	TRBJ1-2	NA	CASSLKAGPGYGYTF
TRBV29-1	TRBJ2-3	TRBD2	CSVEELAGESQYF
TRBV28	TRBJ2-4	TRBD1	CASSPSGQGAIEQYF
TRBV10-3	TRBJ1-5	NA	CAISEHNNQPQHF